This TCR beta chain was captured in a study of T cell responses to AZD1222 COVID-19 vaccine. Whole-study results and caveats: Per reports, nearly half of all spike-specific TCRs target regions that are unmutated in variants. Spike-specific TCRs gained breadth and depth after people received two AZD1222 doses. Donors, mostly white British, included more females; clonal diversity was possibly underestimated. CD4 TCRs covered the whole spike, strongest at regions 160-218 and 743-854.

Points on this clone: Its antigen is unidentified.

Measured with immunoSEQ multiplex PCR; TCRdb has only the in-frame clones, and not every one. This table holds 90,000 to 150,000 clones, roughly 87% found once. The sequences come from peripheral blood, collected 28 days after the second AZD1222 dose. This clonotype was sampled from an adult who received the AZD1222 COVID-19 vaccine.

The CDR3 region is CAIGNWVGQGIEVTETQYF. For the CDR3, the DNA is TGTGCCATCGGGAATTGGGTTGGACAGGGCATAGAGGTGACAGAGACCCAGTACTTC. The chain combines TRBV10-3 with TRBJ2-5; 8 bases line up with TRBD1. Germline values: CDR1 ENHRY, CDR2 SYGVKD. J gave up 4 bases and V 8 bases, and 24 bases lay outside the gene matches. This CDR3 has 19 residues.